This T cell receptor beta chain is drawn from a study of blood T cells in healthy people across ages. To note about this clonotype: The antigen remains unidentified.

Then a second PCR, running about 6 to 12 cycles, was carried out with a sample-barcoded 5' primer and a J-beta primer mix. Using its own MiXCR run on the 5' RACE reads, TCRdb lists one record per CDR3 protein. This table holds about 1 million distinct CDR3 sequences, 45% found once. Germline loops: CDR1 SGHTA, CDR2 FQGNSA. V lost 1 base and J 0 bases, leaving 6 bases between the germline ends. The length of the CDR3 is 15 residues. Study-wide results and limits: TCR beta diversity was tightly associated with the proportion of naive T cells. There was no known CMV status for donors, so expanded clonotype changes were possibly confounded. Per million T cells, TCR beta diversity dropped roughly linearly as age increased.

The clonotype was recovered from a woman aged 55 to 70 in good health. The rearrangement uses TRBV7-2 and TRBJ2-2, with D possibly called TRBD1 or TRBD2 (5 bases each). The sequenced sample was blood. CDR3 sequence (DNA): TGTGCCAGCAGCTTAGTGGGGGCGAACACCGGGGAGCTGTTTTTT. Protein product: CASSLVGANTGELFF. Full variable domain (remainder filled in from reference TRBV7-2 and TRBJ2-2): GAGVSQSPSNKVTEKGKDVELRCDPISGHTALYWYRQSLGQGLEFLIYFQGNSAPDKSGLPSDRFSAERTGGSVSTLTIQRTQQEDSAVYLCASSLVGANTGELFFGEGSRLTVL.